Presented here are 10 T cell receptor beta chains from one specimen sequenced in a study of circulating CD8 cells and anti-PD-1 response in melanoma. Each library started from roughly 15 ng of total RNA using the QIAseq Immune Repertoire TCR panel. Via MiXCR, TCRdb re-called the reads, giving one row per CDR3 protein. In the table there are 550 to 800 distinct CDR3 sequences, about 7.3% of which are singletons. Four subsets defined by PD-1 and/or TIGIT were sorted from live CD3+CD8+TCRalphabeta+ cells. The specimen was CD8+ T cells from PBMCs, collected at baseline or after one month of anti-PD-1 therapy (not recorded which). Receptors originate from a human donor with melanoma.

This clonotype is large in the sample. The chain joins TRBV5-4 to TRBJ2-1; a weak D match, TRBD2 (6 bases). The CDR3 contains 11 residues. Germline V CDR1 and CDR2: SGHNT, YYREEE (reference sequence). Trimming pared 9 bases from V and 9 bases from J, leaving 13 bases between. In DNA, the CDR3 is TGTGCCACCTCTTGGGGGGTTGAGCAGTTCTTC. This codes for CATSWGVEQFF.

This clonotype qualifies as large (0.1 to 1%). This chain joins TRBV19 and TRBJ2-1; no definite D call. CDR1 LNHDA and CDR2 SQIVND come from the germline V gene (reference sequence). This CDR3 contains 14 residues. V was clipped by 6 bases and J by 7 bases, with 16 bases between them. For the CDR3, the DNA is TGTGCCAGTAGGAGCCCGGACGGGTTTAATGAGCAGTTCTTC. Encoded protein: CASRSPDGFNEQFF.

This clonotype was seen a handful of times. Since a much larger clone is just one base distant, this may be a read error. The chain has TRBV7-3 and TRBJ2-2, with a possible D match to TRBD2 (5 bases). This CDR3 is 12 amino acids long. Germline CDR1 is SGHTA and CDR2 is FQGTGA. The CDR3 region is CASSKSNGELSF. CDR3 nucleotides: TGTGCCAGCAGCAAATCTAACGGGGAGCTGTCTTTT.

By its share, this clonotype is medium-sized. The V and J genes are TRBV20-1 and TRBJ2-5, with TRBD1 matching 9 bases. The V segment lost 2 bases and the J segment 4 bases; nucleotides outside the gene matches: 5. CDR1 DFQATT and CDR2 SNEGSKA come from the germline V gene (reference sequence). CDR3 length: 14 amino acids. The CDR3 DNA follows: TGCAGTGCTAGAACAGGGGGCGCCGGAGAGACCCAGTACTTC. Amino acids: CSARTGGAGETQYF.

This clonotype is large by share. The chain is built from TRBV27 and TRBJ1-6; TRBD1 is a possible D gene (5 bases). The length of the CDR3 is 15 residues. With 0 bases removed from V and 13 bases from J, the gap between germline ends came to 16 bases. CDR1 and CDR2 from the germline V gene are MNHEY and SMNVEV (reference sequence). This CDR3 is CASSLSVGGSFPLHF. The CDR3 nucleotides are TGTGCCAGCAGTTTATCTGTGGGGGGTAGTTTCCCCCTCCACTTT.

This clonotype was seen a few times. This sequence joins TRBV5-5 and TRBJ1-1; D uncertain. Per the germline V gene, CDR1 is SGHKS and CDR2 is YYEKEE (reference sequence). The CDR3 loop spans 14 amino acids. V lost 0 bases and J lost 4, with 10 bases in between. The CDR3 region is CASSLEGYITEAFF. CDR3 in DNA: TGTGCCAGCAGCTTGGAAGGATACATCACTGAAGCTTTCTTT.

By proportion, this clonotype is medium-sized. This rearrangement joins TRBV20-1 to TRBJ2-1; TRBD2 agrees at 7 bases. The junction had 7 bases not matched to a gene; V was cut back by 6 bases and J by 8 bases. The CDR3 loop spans 12 amino acids. Germline CDR1 DFQATT, CDR2 SNEGSKA (reference sequence). CDR3 coding DNA: TGCAGTGCCAGGGACTATGGCGATGAGCAGTTCTTC. Encoded protein: CSARDYGDEQFF.

This clonotype is labeled medium-sized. The chain uses TRBV20-1 and TRBJ1-1; 10 nucleotides agree with TRBD1. J was trimmed by 4 bases and V by 5 bases; bases with no gene match: 7. The CDR3 runs 14 residues. CDR1 and CDR2 from the germline V gene are DFQATT and SNEGSKA (reference sequence). The CDR3 DNA sequence: TGCAGTGCTCCTCAAGGACAGGGGGGCACTGAAGCTTTCTTT. As protein: CSAPQGQGGTEAFF.

There are a few counts of this clonotype. Possible read error: a much larger clone is one base away. The gene calls are TRBV19 and TRBJ2-1; tentative D call: TRBD2 (6 bases). This CDR3 spans 14 amino acids. CDR1 and CDR2 (germline): LNHDA, SQIVND (reference sequence). The CDR3 loop is CASSMLASYSEQFF. For the CDR3, the DNA is TGTGCCAGTAGTATGCTAGCGAGTTACAGTGAGCAGTTCTTC.

This clonotype ranks as medium-sized (0.01 to 0.1%). The J gene is TRBJ1-1, the V gene TRBV28; TRBD1 is a possible D gene (6 bases). Per germline, CDR1 MDHEN and CDR2 SYDVKM. This CDR3 is 13 amino acids long. The V end was cut by 10 bases, the J end by 4 bases, with 16 bases between. DNA of the CDR3: TGTGCCACCAAGGAGCAGGGGTTCACTGAAGCTTTCTTT. It yields the protein CATKEQGFTEAFF.